This T cell receptor beta chain was captured by sequencing in a study of cytomegalovirus exposure and HLA in healthy donors. General study points: Earlier findings revealed that most TCR beta V segments proved productive either about 87% or about 30% of the time.

Sample share makes this clone medium-sized. Its specificity is not known. In the PCR, 60 Vbeta and 13 Jbeta primers were used. Only in-frame clones appear in the TCRdb table, and some are missing; sequencing was by immunoSEQ multiplex PCR. Of roughly 120,000 clones listed, 73% are singletons. Material for sequencing was PBMCs. The sequence was collected from a woman in her 40s in good health and CMV-seropositive.

This CDR3 is CASSGDSLKTEAFF. As DNA, the CDR3 is TGTGCCAGCAGTGGGGACTCCCTTAAAACTGAAGCTTTCTTT. The V and J genes are TRBV2 and TRBJ1-1, with D perhaps TRBD1 (5 bases). Germline values: CDR1 SNHLY, CDR2 FYNNEI. This CDR3 contains 14 residues. The germline V and J ends were trimmed by 4 bases and 5 bases, with 14 bases remaining between them.